These 15 T cell receptor beta chains were sequenced from one sample in a study of blood T cell repertoires in COVID-19. Repertoires were generated with immunoSEQ multiplex PCR, while TCRdb's copy carries only in-frame clones and drops some. In the table there are 120,000 or so clones, 70% to 80% of which are singletons. Sequencing was carried out using peripheral blood. These receptors originate from a man aged 40-49 years with active or convalescent COVID-19.

The V call is TRBV30, the J call TRBJ1-2; D remains ambiguous. CDR1 is GTSNPN, CDR2 SVGIG, per germline (reference sequence). V gave up 2 bases and J gave up 2 bases, with 6 bases separating them. The CDR3 covers 12 residues. CDR3 loop: CAWSLSNYGYTF. The DNA for the CDR3 is TGTGCCTGGAGTCTGTCGAACTATGGCTACACCTTC.

This rearrangement joins TRBV28 to TRBJ1-2; D unclear. CDR1 and CDR2 from the germline V gene are MDHEN and SYDVKM. V was cut by 6 bases and J by 8 bases, with 16 bases left in between. The CDR3 sequence is 13 residues long. The CDR3 DNA reads TGTGCCAGCAGGCCCTTCGGTCCTACCGGCTACACCTTC. Its translation is CASRPFGPTGYTF.

This chain connects TRBV6-2 or TRBV6-3 to TRBJ1-6, with 9 bases identical to TRBD1. CDR1 and CDR2 from the germline V gene are MNHEY and SVGEGT. J lost 0 bases, V lost 6 bases, and 9 bases had no gene match. The CDR3 is 18 residues long. The CDR3 DNA sequence: TGTGCCAGCAGCTTTCCCGGGACAGGGAGCTCCTATAATTCACCCCTCCACTTT. Its translation: CASSFPGTGSSYNSPLHF.

V usage is TRBV6-2 or TRBV6-3 and J usage is TRBJ2-7; D is possibly TRBD2 (5 bases). The CDR3 covers 17 residues. With 0 bases removed from V and 0 bases from J, the gap between germline ends came to 15 bases. Germline V gene lookup returns CDR1 MNHEY and CDR2 SVGEGT. CDR3 sequence reads: CASSYSVFGELSYEQYF. Here the CDR3 DNA reads TGTGCCAGCAGTTACTCGGTCTTCGGGGAGCTCTCCTACGAGCAGTACTTC.

The V and J genes are TRBV12-2 and TRBJ2-1; the table gives TRBD1 as D, unverified against the DNA. TRBV12-2 is a recognized pseudogene. This CDR3 is built from 15 residues. This CDR3 reads CASRFAHRVIYEQFF. In DNA form, the CDR3 reads TGTGCAAGTCGCTTTGCCCACAGGGTAATCTATGAGCAGTTCTTC.

The chain combines TRBV19 with TRBJ1-1; the match to TRBD1 covers 7 bases. V dropped 7 bases and J dropped 1; count of bases not matched to a gene: 3. The CDR3 loop spans 13 amino acids. In germline, CDR1 is LNHDA, CDR2 SQIVND (reference sequence). This CDR3 reads CASKGTANTEAFF. CDR3 coding DNA: TGTGCCAGTAAGGGGACAGCGAACACTGAAGCTTTCTTT.

V gene TRBV12-3 or TRBV12-4 combines with J gene TRBJ2-5, with 7 bases lining up with TRBD1. The length of the CDR3 is 13 residues. After removal of 2 bases from V and 5 bases from J, the junction contained 2 bases not matched to a gene. Here the CDR3 reads CASSLQGVETQYF. The CDR3 DNA reads TGTGCCAGCAGTTTACAGGGGGTGGAGACCCAGTACTTC.

This chain uses TRBV4-3 with TRBJ1-2; D gene ambiguous. This CDR3 has 16 residues. Germline lookup yields CDR1 LGHNA and CDR2 YSLEER. Deletions cut 4 bases from V and 0 bases from J, with 15 bases between. The CDR3 protein is CASSPLSEVSNYGYTF. In DNA form, the CDR3 reads TGCGCCAGCAGCCCCCTTTCTGAGGTATCTAACTATGGCTACACCTTC.

This chain connects TRBV7-2 to TRBJ2-7, with TRBD1 matching 7 bases. The V segment lost 2 bases and the J segment 4 bases; nucleotides outside the gene matches: 5. Germline assignment: CDR1 SGHTA and CDR2 FQGNSA. This CDR3 is 14 amino acids long. The CDR3 loop reads CASSLTGELYEQYF. The CDR3 DNA reads as TGTGCCAGCAGCTTAACAGGGGAGTTGTACGAGCAGTACTTC.

The V gene is TRBV3-1 (or the pseudogene TRBV3-2), the J gene TRBJ1-5; no definite D call. CDR3 length: 14 amino acids. The germline V and J ends were trimmed by 1 base and 0 bases, with 4 bases remaining between them. CDR1 is LGHDT, CDR2 YNNKEL, per germline (reference sequence). The CDR3 DNA follows: TGTGCCAGCAGCCAAGCAATTAGCAATCAGCCCCAGCATTTT. Its protein product is CASSQAISNQPQHF.

The chain is built from TRBV7-2 and TRBJ2-5, with D perhaps matching TRBD2 (6 bases). The CDR3 length is 16 residues. Trimming removed 5 bases from V and 4 bases from J, with 20 bases in between. Germline CDR1 and CDR2: SGHTA and FQGNSA. The CDR3 spells CASSIGFGGRTETQYF. CDR3 nucleotide sequence: TGTGCCAGCAGCATTGGCTTCGGGGGTCGGACAGAGACCCAGTACTTC.

The rearrangement uses TRBV30 and TRBJ1-2, with TRBD1 matching over 9 bases. This CDR3 is 15 amino acids long. Losses at the gene ends were 1 base for V and 7 bases for J; bases not matched to a gene: 10. Germline CDR1 is GTSNPN and CDR2 is SVGIG (reference sequence). The CDR3 region is CAWSAEGQGRVGYTF. The CDR3 DNA sequence: TGTGCCTGGAGTGCCGAGGGACAGGGAAGGGTTGGCTACACCTTC.

The chain couples TRBV3-1 (or the pseudogene TRBV3-2) to TRBJ2-7, with TRBD2 matching over 9 bases. The CDR3 spans 13 residues. With 0 bases clipped from V and 9 bases from J, the junction kept 3 bases outside the gene matches. CDR1 and CDR2 from the germline V gene are LGHDT and YNNKEL (reference sequence). As DNA, the CDR3 is TGTGCCAGCAGCCAAGATAAGGGACTAGCGCAGTACTTC. Residues: CASSQDKGLAQYF.

This rearrangement joins TRBV15 to TRBJ1-5; no reliable D call. Germline CDR1 is LNHNV and CDR2 is YYDKDF (reference sequence). The CDR3 length is 17 residues. The ends were cut back, 0 bases at V and 2 bases at J, with 14 bases in the middle. CDR3 amino acids: CATSRDRAGFGNQPQHF. CDR3 DNA: TGTGCCACCAGCAGAGATCGGGCGGGTTTTGGCAATCAGCCCCAGCATTTT.

The chain uses TRBV12-3 or TRBV12-4 and TRBJ1-5; 7 nucleotides match TRBD1. This CDR3 region has 13 residues. Trimming cost V 2 bases and J 5 bases; bases outside gene matches: 0. CDR3 in DNA: TGTGCCAGCAGTTTAACAGGGGATCAGCCCCAGCATTTT. Translation gives CASSLTGDQPQHF.